This T cell receptor beta chain was captured in a study of T cells in Graves' hyperthyroidism and ophthalmopathy. RNA transcripts were the template for amplifying TCR beta CDR3 regions. RT-PCR in the first round (using the HTBI primer set) targeted the TCR CDR3. Each CDR3 protein is one row after TCRdb ran MiXCR on the multiplex PCR reads. The sample has fewer than 700,000 distinct CDR3 sequences; around 15% are singletons. Orbital computed tomography and thyroid ultrasound, together with serum TRAb and thyroxine and clinical symptoms, were used for diagnoses. Trimming cost V 5 bases and J 2 bases, with 15 bases left between them. Germline CDR1 and CDR2: DFQATT and SNEGSKA (reference sequence). The CDR3 totals 14 residues.

The sequenced material came from blood. This rearrangement joins TRBV20-1 to TRBJ1-1, with a weak D call TRBD1 (5 bases). This receptor was obtained from a young woman with Graves' hyperthyroidism. CDR3 DNA sequence: TGCAGTGCTTATGCCCGGCAGGGAAACACTGAAGCTTTCTTT. Translating gives CSAYARQGNTEAFF.